The 32 T cell receptor beta chains below come from one sample, sequenced in a study of blood T cell repertoires in COVID-19 (dated by TCRdb to between 2020 and 2021). Libraries were made using the immunoSEQ multiplex PCR assay. This is the immuneACCESS table as TCRdb keeps it, with only in-frame sequences that have V and J called. A part of the clones is gone; compared with another copy, unresolved V genes explain less than half, and the rest is unexplained. A total of 65,000 or so clones appear in this sample, around nine tenths of them only once. Clones ranked in the top ten supply 1.3% of the sample. Input material: peripheral blood. All receptors derive from a man aged 55 to 70 with acute or convalescent COVID-19.

V is TRBV30 and J is TRBJ1-2, with no clear D. This CDR3 contains 13 residues. V lost 0 bases and J lost 0, with 5 bases in between. CDR1 is GTSNPN, CDR2 SVGIG, per germline (reference sequence). The CDR3 sequence: CAWSVLANYGYTF. In nucleotides, the CDR3 is TGTGCCTGGAGTGTACTAGCTAACTATGGCTACACCTTC.

This sequence joins TRBV6-6 and TRBJ1-5; D is undetermined. CDR1 MNHNY and CDR2 SVGAGI come from the germline V gene (reference sequence). The CDR3 consists of 13 residues. V lost 5 bases, J lost 6 bases, and 11 bases lay in between. CDR3 in amino acids: CASSGTASQPQHF. The CDR3 DNA is TGTGCCAGCAGTGGTACTGCGAGTCAGCCCCAGCATTTT.

This clone was recorded once. This chain uses TRBV5-1 with TRBJ1-1; 8 nucleotides align to TRBD1. Germline V gives CDR1 SGHRS, CDR2 YFSETQ. CDR3 length equals 14 residues. V lost 3 bases to trimming and J lost 0 bases; unmatched junction nucleotides: 1. In nucleotides, the CDR3 is TGCGCCAGCAGCTGGGACAGGATGAACACTGAAGCTTTCTTT. Encoded protein: CASSWDRMNTEAFF. Full variable domain (remainder filled in from reference TRBV5-1 and TRBJ1-1): KAGVTQTPRYLIKTRGQQVTLSCSPISGHRSVSWYQQTPGQGLQFLFEYFSETQRNKGNFPGRFSGRQFSNSRSEMNVSTLELGDSALYLCASSWDRMNTEAFFGQGTRLTVV.

The V and J genes are TRBV25-1 and TRBJ2-7; TRBD1 matches at 9 bases. The germline gives CDR1 MGHDK, CDR2 SYGVNS. The ends lost 5 bases at V and 5 bases at J; junction bases unmatched: 10. CDR3 length equals 15 residues. CDR3 residues: CASSMRQGERDEQYF. CDR3 coding DNA: TGTGCCAGCAGTATGCGACAGGGGGAGCGCGACGAGCAGTACTTC.

The chain uses TRBV9 and TRBJ1-5; TRBD1 agrees at 7 bases. Trimming at V came to 3 bases and at J to 10 bases, leaving 13 bases not matched to a gene. Germline assignment: CDR1 SGDLS and CDR2 YYNGEE. CDR3 length: 15 residues. The CDR3 sequence is CASSARTGLDVPQHF. In DNA form, the CDR3 reads TGTGCCAGCAGCGCCCGGACAGGCCTGGACGTACCCCAGCATTTT.

V is TRBV27 and J is TRBJ2-7; TRBD1 matches 9 bases. V trimming: 7 bases; J trimming: 6 bases; junction bases outside the gene matches: 7. This CDR3 is built from 13 residues. CDR1 and CDR2 from the germline V gene are MNHEY and SMNVEV (reference sequence). The CDR3 protein is CASKYRGLGEQYF. The CDR3 nucleotides read TGTGCCAGCAAGTACAGGGGGCTGGGCGAGCAGTACTTC.

V is TRBV2 and J is TRBJ1-2, with 9 bases identical to TRBD1. Germline CDR1 and CDR2: SNHLY and FYNNEI. V dropped 11 bases and J dropped 6; count of bases not matched to a gene: 10. The CDR3 is made up of 13 amino acids. The CDR3 reads CAELDRGGNGYTF. The DNA of the CDR3 is TGTGCCGAATTGGACAGGGGAGGCAATGGCTACACCTTC.

Concerning this clone itself: The sample has other DNA sequences that encode this CDR3 too. The rearrangement links TRBV28 to TRBJ2-7; 8 nucleotides line up with TRBD1. The CDR3 extends over 13 amino acids. Germline CDR1 is MDHEN and CDR2 is SYDVKM. The junction had 3 bases not matched to a gene; V was cut back by 3 bases and J by 5 bases. Here the CDR3 reads CASSLDRVHEQYF. The CDR3 nucleotides are TGTGCCAGCAGTTTGGACAGGGTTCACGAGCAGTACTTC.

The chain joins TRBV11-2 to TRBJ2-7, with 10 bases matching TRBD2. V lost 6 bases to trimming and J lost 4 bases; unmatched junction nucleotides: 6. The CDR3 is made up of 14 amino acids. Germline V lookup: CDR1 SGHAT, CDR2 FQNNGV. Here the CDR3 DNA reads TGTGCCAGCAGTTCTAGCGGGGGCAGGTACGAGCAGTACTTC. Translated: CASSSSGGRYEQYF.

The rearrangement links TRBV4-1 to TRBJ1-5; 7 bases align to TRBD1. Germline CDR1 MGHRA, CDR2 YSYEKL. The J segment lost 0 bases and the V segment lost 3 bases, leaving 5 bases of the junction unmatched. This CDR3 has 16 residues. In DNA form, the CDR3 reads TGCGCCAGCAGCCAGACAGGGATTTATAGCAATCAGCCCCAGCATTTT. This translates into CASSQTGIYSNQPQHF.

The chain couples TRBV19 to TRBJ1-5, with no clear D. The CDR3 is 15 amino acids. Germline V gene lookup returns CDR1 LNHDA and CDR2 SQIVND (reference sequence). Trimming shortened V by 1 base and J by 5 bases, and 12 bases separated the two germline ends. The CDR3 DNA is TGTGCCAGTAGTATAGTATTCGGGAAAGATCAGCCCCAGCATTTT. Its translation: CASSIVFGKDQPQHF.

The J gene is TRBJ1-1, the V gene TRBV14, with 7 bases identical to TRBD1. V shed 8 bases, J shed 1 base, and the junction held 4 bases outside the gene matches. Germline values: CDR1 SGHDN, CDR2 FVKESK. There are 13 residues in the CDR3. CDR3 bases: TGTGCCAGCGCATGGACAGGGAACACTGAAGCTTTCTTT. It specifies CASAWTGNTEAFF.

This chain links TRBV19 with TRBJ1-5; D ambiguous. Germline V gene data show CDR1 as LNHDA and CDR2 as SQIVND (reference sequence). The CDR3 length is 17 residues. The germline V and J ends were trimmed by 5 bases and 0 bases, with 17 bases remaining between them. In DNA, the CDR3 is TGTGCCAGTAGTCAAACAGCCCGGTCCCTTAGCAATCAGCCCCAGCATTTT. This gives the protein CASSQTARSLSNQPQHF.

The chain uses TRBV10-1 and TRBJ2-7; 8 bases line up with TRBD1. The CDR3 extends over 12 amino acids. CDR1 is WNHNN and CDR2 is SYGVQD in the germline V gene (reference sequence). Germline trimming cut 5 bases from V and 4 bases from J; bases unmatched to any gene: 1. CDR3 in amino acids: CASSRQGYEQYF. The CDR3 region has the DNA TGCGCCAGCAGTAGACAGGGGTACGAGCAGTACTTC.

V usage is TRBV6-5 and J usage is TRBJ1-5, with no clear D. Germline values: CDR1 MNHEY, CDR2 SVGAGI. V was cut by 7 bases and J by 0 bases, with 13 bases left in between. The CDR3 length is 15 residues. In nucleotides, the CDR3 is TGTGCCAGCACCCTACGGCGGGATAGCAATCAGCCCCAGCATTTT. Encoded protein: CASTLRRDSNQPQHF.

J is TRBJ1-6 and V is TRBV5-6; D perhaps matches TRBD1 (6 bases). CDR1 and CDR2 (germline): SGHDT, YYEEEE. Trimming shortened V by 3 bases and J by 8 bases, and 15 bases separated the two germline ends. This CDR3 has 15 residues. CDR3 bases: TGTGCCAGCAGCTCACCACCTAACAGGGATTCACCCCTCCACTTT. This sequence encodes CASSSPPNRDSPLHF.

V and J are TRBV7-8 and TRBJ1-6; 10 bases are a match to TRBD1. The CDR3 consists of 18 residues. The trim removed 5 bases at V and 1 base at J, leaving 8 bases unmatched. Germline CDR1 and CDR2: SGHVS and FQNEAQ. This chain's CDR3 is CASSIPGTGVSYNSPLHF. CDR3 in DNA: TGTGCCAGCAGCATCCCCGGGACAGGGGTGTCCTATAATTCACCCCTCCACTTT.

The genes are TRBV19 and TRBJ1-1; possible D gene TRBD1, 6 bases. In germline, CDR1 is LNHDA, CDR2 SQIVND (reference sequence). Deletions cut 1 base from V and 4 bases from J, with 13 bases between. The length of the CDR3 is 15 residues. The CDR3 sequence: CASSIVPGGGTEAFF. CDR3 nucleotides: TGTGCCAGTAGTATAGTTCCGGGAGGGGGCACTGAAGCTTTCTTT.

V usage is TRBV27 and J usage is TRBJ1-5; 7 nucleotides match TRBD1. CDR1 and CDR2 from the germline V gene are MNHEY and SMNVEV (reference sequence). J lost 0 bases, V lost 6 bases, and 2 bases had no gene match. This CDR3 comprises 14 residues. Written as DNA, the CDR3 is TGTGCCAGCAGGGGACAGTATAGCAATCAGCCCCAGCATTTT. It codes for CASRGQYSNQPQHF.

This clone was recorded only once. V gene TRBV5-4 combines with J gene TRBJ2-7, with D maybe TRBD1 (6 bases). The V end was cut by 9 bases, the J end by 7 bases, with 20 bases between. This CDR3 is built from 13 residues. CDR1 and CDR2 from the germline V gene are SGHNT and YYREEE (reference sequence). The CDR3 DNA reads as TGTGCCACCTCTCCTAGGGGGTTAGGGGAGCAGTACTTC. Amino acid sequence: CATSPRGLGEQYF.

The chain employs TRBV7-3 and TRBJ2-1, with 9 bases matching TRBD1. The CDR3 totals 21 residues. Germline V lookup: CDR1 SGHTA, CDR2 FQGTGA. After removal of 2 bases from V and 0 bases from J, the junction contained 17 bases not matched to a gene. Written as DNA, the CDR3 is TGTGCCAGCAGCTTATGGGCCCCGGGACAGGGAACTTCGAGCTCCTACAATGAGCAGTTCTTC. It translates to CASSLWAPGQGTSSSYNEQFF.

This chain connects TRBV6-2 or TRBV6-3 to TRBJ1-5; D unclear. The germline V gene encodes CDR1 MNHEY and CDR2 SVGEGT. This CDR3 has 11 amino acids. V was pared by 5 bases and J by 7 bases, with 6 bases between. The CDR3: CASSIKQPQHF. The CDR3 nucleotides are TGTGCCAGCAGTATCAAACAGCCCCAGCATTTT.

This sequence joins TRBV4-2 and TRBJ1-5, with D possibly being TRBD1 (5 bases). The CDR3 sequence is 15 residues long. Deletions cut 0 bases from V and 7 bases from J, with 13 bases between. The germline V gene encodes CDR1 LGHNA and CDR2 YNFKEQ. CDR3 sequence reads: CASSQEGTGAQPQHF. Written as DNA, the CDR3 is TGTGCCAGCAGCCAAGAAGGAACAGGTGCCCAGCCCCAGCATTTT.

The CDR3 protein is CASSPDRARELFF. The CDR3 region has the DNA TGTGCCAGCAGCCCTGACAGGGCCCGGGAGCTGTTTTTT. The rearrangement links TRBV11-1 to TRBJ2-2; 7 bases agree with TRBD1. In germline, CDR1 is SGHAT, CDR2 FQDESV (reference sequence). V lost 5 bases, J lost 9 bases, and 6 bases stayed unmatched. This CDR3 comprises 13 residues.

The chain uses TRBV25-1 and TRBJ2-3; 9 positions agree with TRBD1. This CDR3 is built from 15 residues. Germline CDR1 is MGHDK and CDR2 is SYGVNS. V shed 4 bases, J shed 3 bases, and the junction held 5 bases outside the gene matches. CDR3 nucleotides: TGTGCCAGCAGTGGCTTGACAGGGGGGACAGATACGCAGTATTTT. Protein product: CASSGLTGGTDTQYF.

The chain links TRBV7-9 to TRBJ1-1; a possible D gene is TRBD1 (5 bases). Trimming stripped 5 bases from V and 2 bases from J, with 15 bases between. This CDR3 is 15 amino acids long. Germline lookup yields CDR1 SEHNR and CDR2 FQNEAQ (reference sequence). The CDR3 nucleotides read TGTGCCAGCAGCACAAAAGAACAGGCAAACACTGAAGCTTTCTTT. Amino acid sequence: CASSTKEQANTEAFF.

The chain carries TRBV9 and TRBJ2-5, with 15 bases aligning to TRBD2. The CDR3 spans 17 residues. V gave up 4 bases and J gave up 1 base; unmatched junction bases: 5. The germline V gene encodes CDR1 SGDLS and CDR2 YYNGEE. CDR3 bases: TGTGCCAGCAGCCCCGGGACTAGCGGGGGGATCCAAGAGACCCAGTACTTC. Its translation is CASSPGTSGGIQETQYF.

The chain combines TRBV11-2 with TRBJ2-7; the match to TRBD1 covers 8 bases. This CDR3 has 15 residues. The germline gives CDR1 SGHAT, CDR2 FQNNGV. With V trimmed by 2 bases and J by 5 bases, 8 bases remained unmatched. The CDR3 spells CASSLQTGGYDEQYF. The CDR3 DNA reads TGTGCCAGCAGCTTACAAACAGGGGGTTATGACGAGCAGTACTTC.

CDR3 protein: CASSIEAGGGSSYNSPLHF. CDR3 DNA: TGTGCCAGCAGCATTGAGGCAGGGGGCGGGAGTTCCTATAATTCACCCCTCCACTTT. V usage is TRBV27 and J usage is TRBJ1-6; 8 nucleotides align to TRBD1. From germline, CDR1 is MNHEY and CDR2 SMNVEV (reference sequence). This CDR3 has 19 amino acids. The V segment lost 6 bases and the J segment 1 base; nucleotides outside the gene matches: 14.

The chain couples TRBV7-2 to TRBJ1-3, with TRBD1 as a possible D gene (6 bases). Germline lookup yields CDR1 SGHTA and CDR2 FQGNSA. Trimming stripped 5 bases from V and 7 bases from J, with 21 bases between. There are 16 residues in the CDR3. The CDR3 nucleotides are TGTGCCAGCAGCCCACAGGGAAGGCTGCTTACGAACACCATATATTTT. This translates into CASSPQGRLLTNTIYF.

This chain joins TRBV10-1 and TRBJ2-7; no firm D call. CDR3 length: 13 amino acids. V gave up 9 bases and J gave up 0 bases, with 12 bases separating them. Germline values: CDR1 WNHNN, CDR2 SYGVQD (reference sequence). In DNA, the CDR3 is TGCGCCAGTCAGTATCAGGACTCCTACGAGCAGTACTTC. Amino acids: CASQYQDSYEQYF.

This rearrangement joins TRBV5-1 to TRBJ2-2; no definite D call. Germline values: CDR1 SGHRS, CDR2 YFSETQ. This CDR3 spans 14 amino acids. The V and J ends lost 5 bases and 5 bases respectively, with 13 bases between them. CDR3 sequence: CASRQIDVTGELFF. The DNA of the CDR3 is TGCGCCAGCAGACAGATAGACGTAACCGGGGAGCTGTTTTTT. The entire variable domain, with the rest obtained from reference TRBV5-1 and TRBJ2-2, is as follows: KAGVTQTPRYLIKTRGQQVTLSCSPISGHRSVSWYQQTPGQGLQFLFEYFSETQRNKGNFPGRFSGRQFSNSRSEMNVSTLELGDSALYLCASRQIDVTGELFFGEGSRLTVL.